This TCR beta chain was identified in a study of cytomegalovirus exposure and HLA in healthy donors (dated by TCRdb to between 2016 and 2019). Regarding the study in general: An earlier analysis of approximately 640 of the donors reported about 290 Gb of sequence data and 117 million unique TCR beta sequences from some 180 million T cells. An early release covering roughly 640 HLA-typed donors comprised about 290 gigabases of sequencing data and roughly 86 million unique TCR sequences. Of the approximately 370 genotyped donors, roughly 80% were placed in the genetic ancestry cluster associated with self-reported Caucasian donors. The study aimed to test whether cataloging public T cell receptors could reveal signatures of past pathogen exposure. The T cell repertoires of under 750 subjects were profiled by immunosequencing and related to cytomegalovirus serostatus. Along with the approximately 700-subject first cohort, a separate validation cohort of 120 different subjects was used. To predict cytomegalovirus infection status, the study brought together high-throughput TCR immunosequencing, statistical association of individual TCRs with disease status, and machine learning. A later analysis re-analyzed previously published TCR beta repertoires from roughly 690 donors and added high-resolution HLA genotyping to study TCR occurrence patterns. The later analysis used no new phenotypic data to find candidate immune exposures, relying instead on TCR beta sequences and their occurrence across donors. To decide whether each TCR beta V gene segment behaved as functional or pseudogenic, an earlier analysis of several hundred of the donors relied on high-throughput TCR beta sequencing. Alongside the repertoire data, information on donor age, sex, ethnicity and CMV serostatus was compiled. A later genetic analysis used genome-wide SNP genotypes for about three fifths of the 666 donors, treating that subset as a discovery cohort. All discovery cohort repertoires had been generated using a single sequencing platform. Both class I and class II loci were covered by HLA typing, at four-digit resolution. The number of donors typed differed by locus, with about 629-630 for A, B, C, DRB1 and DQB1, approximately 500 for DQA1, nearly 610 for DPA1, and some 440 for DPB1. Four to six DR-DQ haplotypes were handled as single units for association and clustering because linkage in the cohort was strong. Across around 400 genotyped donors of the cohort, an average of approximately 240,000 unique TCR beta nucleotide sequences per donor were sequenced, and approximately 17% of those sequences were non-productive.

Receptor libraries were prepared by the immunoSEQ multiplex PCR assay. A mixture of 60 forward primers for TCR Vbeta segments and 13 reverse primers for TCR Jbeta segments was used in the multiplex PCR. The CDR3 region of rearranged TCR beta genes was amplified from genomic DNA with a multiplex PCR assay. The Illumina HiSeq System was used to sequence the amplified TCR beta libraries as 87-base-pair reads. The published analysis was carried out like this. In a later analysis, some 80 million unique TCR beta chains were counted across the 650 to 750 repertoires, and about 10 million of these chains were shared by at least two donors. Raw reads were error-corrected and collapsed into unique sequences with a nearest-neighbor algorithm that merged closely related sequences to remove PCR and sequencing errors. To assign V, D and J gene segments, CDR3 sequences were aligned to IMGT reference sequences. For a sequence to be retained, a match of at least six nucleotides was required to both a V gene segment and a J gene segment. Rearrangements were called productive when the CDR3 lacked stop codons and stayed in frame with V and J; all others were non-productive. CDR3 was defined according to IMGT convention as the region running from the second conserved V-encoded cysteine to the conserved J-encoded phenylalanine. Sequences without an unambiguous match to a single V gene segment were excluded from the earlier analysis of about 640 of the donors. In an earlier analysis of 587 of the donors, V segments were called functional above 56.7% productive rearrangements and were called segregating when the between-donor standard deviation exceeded 5%. A statistical classification framework was built for diagnosing cytomegalovirus status from the catalog of TCR beta chain sequences. In a later analysis, TCR nucleotide sequences were compared against IMGT/GENE-DB human TR gene sequences so that V and J genes could be assigned. Using the TCRdist pipeline, a later analysis assigned CDR3 sequences along with most-parsimonious VDJ recombination scenarios. In a later analysis, each TCR beta chain was defined by its CDR3 amino acid sequence together with its V-gene family, and reads without a unique V-gene family were excluded. In a later analysis, approximately 640 highly shared, low-generation-probability nucleotide sequences were removed to address suspected cross-contamination and a sequencing artifact. In a later analysis, a clonal expansion index for each public chain was calculated from normalized within-repertoire ranks of inferred template counts. In a later analysis, generation probabilities were computed with a VDJ recombination model fitted to out-of-frame rearrangements, and the resulting probabilities were checked against IGoR. In a later analysis, TCR-TCR, TCR-HLA and TCR-CMV co-occurrence was scored with hypergeometric tests, and a repertoire-size bias correction was applied to TCR pairs. To estimate false discovery rates, a later analysis permuted the HLA or CMV assignments 20 times. In a later analysis, co-occurring TCRs were grouped using DBSCAN, with TCRdist sequence similarity added in when clustering inside HLA-allele-positive subsets. For co-occurrence clustering, repertoires with fewer than 30,000 or more than 120,000 public chains were excluded, along with four or five repertoires with anomalous nucleotide sharing. As stored in TCRdb, this immuneACCESS dataset retains in-frame rearrangements with V and J assigned. A fraction of the clones does not appear; measured against another copy, unresolved V genes explain less than half of the discrepancy, and the remainder lacks a known reason. That table supplies the V and J calls and clone size; D and trimming were determined from the DNA. This sample gives fewer than 150,000 clones in total; about 70% of them show up just once. The biggest ten clones account for under 4.5% of the sample.

Counted from cysteine to phenylalanine, this CDR3 has 15 amino acids. CDR3 DNA only is kept here, 45 bases in frame from base 1. The germline V gene (reference sequence) gives CDR1 as SEHNR and CDR2 as FQNEAQ. Between the V and J ends, shortened by 6 bases and 2 bases respectively, the junction contains 16 bases. In the case of this clone: There is no known antigen for this receptor. No base quality values were provided; no much bigger clone lies one nucleotide off.

In total, roughly 710 healthy bone marrow donors made up the cohort. At the time of sampling, every cohort member was nominally healthy, though immune exposures that went unrecorded were likely present. The donor was CMV seronegative and was included in the group of 352 seronegative cohort members. A peripheral blood sample was collected from each donor, and TCR beta sequencing was performed on peripheral blood mononuclear cells. The Qiagen DNeasy Blood Extraction Kit was used to extract genomic DNA from the blood cell samples. Points the paper makes about the study in general: CMV serostatus was the only immune exposure information available for the cohort. A further reported finding was that TCR beta sequences accurately predicted the HLA-A and HLA-B alleles for most subjects in the first cohort. The classifier was reported to diagnose cytomegalovirus status with high specificity and sensitivity in both the original cohort and the validation cohort. Because HLA typing was unavailable for some donors at each locus, only the typed subset was used in association tests. A cluster of highly shared sequence variants was judged likely to represent a technical artifact of the sequencing pipeline. Strong co-occurrence of HLA alleles, especially DR and DQ, made assigning TCR associations to individual alleles difficult. Some IMGT-functional V segments, including TRBV6-2 and TRBV6-3, could not be told apart with the 87-base-pair reads, so those segments were excluded. According to the authors, the approach could potentially be generalized to other disease states and immunological phenotypes. In an earlier analysis of some 500 of the donors, most TCR beta V segments were observed in productive rearrangements about 90% or about 30% of the time, broadly matching IMGT annotations. This cohort had only TCR beta chains sequenced, and the lack of alpha or paired-chain data limited which features could be detected. In a later analysis, most CMV-associated TCR beta chains were found to appear HLA-restricted, with HLA associations seemingly driven largely by CMV exposure. Three of the identified cytomegalovirus-associated TCR beta chains were confirmed in vitro to be specific for cytomegalovirus antigens. Compared with the roughly 720-donor mean, donors in an Asian-associated ancestry cluster had fewer N-insertions in productive TCRs, according to a later genetic analysis. In a later analysis, 15,000 to 20,000 TCR beta sequences were associated with specific HLA alleles at a false discovery rate of 0.05. While some public TCRs were present in many individuals, most TCR sequences turned up only very rarely across donors. The presence/absence analyses assumed that sequencing depth was roughly uniform across donors, and that assumption may not be true. In a later analysis, HLA-associated TCR beta chains were found to be more clonally expanded and to have lower generation probabilities than equally common non-associated chains. A later analysis found that TCR association rates varied across HLA loci, with DRB1 alleles showing the most associated TCRs and HLA-C alleles the fewest. Correlated functional status among segregating V segments might be attributable to linkage disequilibrium, but an unknown experimental factor could not be ruled out. Because counts were too low, about 18 rarely observed V segments, including chromosome 9 orphons, were excluded from the earlier analysis of some 590 of the donors. The study gave a list of some 150 TCR beta chains associated with cytomegalovirus. A later analysis reported that several top co-occurrence clusters appeared linked to parvovirus B19, influenza, CMV and Epstein-Barr virus. An association between a missense DCLRE1C variant and V-gene and J-gene trimming of TCR beta chains was found in a later genetic analysis and replicated in an independent cohort.

The sample consisted of PBMCs. This TCR derives from a man in his late teens or twenties in good health and CMV-seronegative. The chain is made from TRBV7-9 and TRBJ2-5; TRBD1 could be the D gene, as 6 bases match. In nucleotide form, the sequence is TGTGCCAGCAGTCCTAGGGAAGGGACACAAGAGACCCAGTACTTC. It is translated as CASSPREGTQETQYF.